The clone carrying this T cell receptor (beta chain) appeared once. Looked up from germline, CDR1 is MNHEY and CDR2 is SVGAGI. The CDR3 is 14 residues long. V was clipped by 6 bases and J by 8 bases; unmatched bases: 9. This record belongs to a study of blood T cell repertoires in COVID-19. Across the whole study: PBMCs, B-cell-depleted T cells, or T cells provided the cDNA or gDNA that made up the material.

Per the authors' pipeline: Amplification of reference gene primers was used by the study to estimate nucleated cell counts. Sequencing used immunoSEQ multiplex PCR; TCRdb keeps in-frame clones, though not all of them. Clone size and V and J calls were adopted from that table, with D and trimming inferred from the DNA. The data hold 300,000 to 350,000 clones, with approximately 90% observed a single time. Seattle patients were enrolled while actively infected and followed longitudinally. The chain is built from TRBV6-5 and TRBJ1-4, with 7 bases lining up with TRBD1. The sample comprised peripheral blood. This TCR was recovered from a woman in her twenties or thirties with COVID-19, enrolled during active disease. CDR3 protein: CASRFAGGGEKLFF. Written as DNA, the CDR3 is TGTGCCAGCAGATTCGCAGGGGGAGGCGAAAAACTGTTTTTT.